The 31 T cell receptor beta chains in this list originate from one sample, sequenced in a study of CD8+ T cells in alopecia areata (dated 2018 in TCRdb). The method behind the library was the immunoSEQ multiplex PCR assay. RNA was extracted from all samples and reverse transcribed into cDNA, which served as template for TCR sequencing. TCRdb took over this immuneACCESS table, retaining in-frame rearrangements with V and J assigned. Such tables are incomplete; in checked studies, under half of the missing clones stem from an unresolved V gene, and the remainder is unexplained. For this sample there are roughly 170,000 clones; 50% to 60% appear just once. The ten biggest clones cover around 15% of the sample. Sample time point, as interpreted from the label and publication: baseline before oral tofacitinib. The input for sequencing was CD4+ T cells sorted from blood, taken at week 0. These receptors were taken from a human donor with alopecia areata.

This rearrangement joins TRBV4-1 to TRBJ2-7, with TRBD1 matching over 11 bases. The germline CDR1 and CDR2 sequences are MGHRA and YSYEKL. The CDR3 length is 14 residues. V shed 1 base and J 6 bases; nucleotides not matched to a gene: 2. CDR3 DNA: TGCGCCAGCAGCCAAGTTGGGACAGGGGGCGAGCAGTACTTC. This codes for CASSQVGTGGEQYF.

The table lists this clone with a count of one. The chain is built from TRBV10-3 and TRBJ1-2; the match to TRBD1 covers 7 bases. V trimming: 5 bases; J trimming: 2 bases; junction bases outside the gene matches: 8. CDR3 length equals 15 residues. CDR1 is ENHRY and CDR2 is SYGVKD in the germline V gene. The CDR3 spells CAISSSRGANYGYTF. As DNA, the CDR3 is TGTGCCATCAGTTCCAGCAGGGGGGCAAACTATGGCTACACCTTC.

This chain connects TRBV6-4 to TRBJ1-5, with 12 bases fitting TRBD1. The CDR3 covers 16 residues. The J segment lost 6 bases and the V segment lost 2 bases, leaving 5 bases of the junction unmatched. From germline, CDR1 is MRHNA and CDR2 SNTAGT. CDR3 nucleotide sequence: TGTGCCAGCAGTGACACTAGGGACAGGGGGCTTCAGCCCCAGCATTTT. Translated: CASSDTRDRGLQPQHF.

This clone was seen only a few times. The chain is built from TRBV6-1 and TRBJ1-1; D unresolved. Between the trimmed V and J ends, which lost 7 bases and 2 bases, there was a span of 14 bases. This CDR3 contains 14 residues. Germline V gives CDR1 MNHNS, CDR2 SASEGT. CDR3: CASTGDVLNTEAFF. CDR3 nucleotides: TGTGCCAGCACAGGAGATGTTCTAAACACTGAAGCTTTCTTT.

The chain uses TRBV6-1 and TRBJ2-3; the D is unclear. Germline CDR1 and CDR2: MNHNS and SASEGT. The CDR3 extends over 12 amino acids. The V end lost 8 bases, the J end lost 0 bases, and 6 bases lay between the germline ends. The CDR3 bases are TGTGCCAGCGCGTGGAGCACAGATACGCAGTATTTT. As protein: CASAWSTDTQYF.

This chain joins TRBV29-1 and TRBJ2-1; 9 nucleotides agree with TRBD2. J lost 2 bases, V lost 7 bases, and 9 bases had no gene match. This CDR3 spans 15 amino acids. Germline lookup yields CDR1 SQVTM and CDR2 ANQGSEA. Here the CDR3 DNA reads TGCAGCGGGGAGGGTAGCGGGGGACCCTACAATGAGCAGTTCTTC. Encoded protein: CSGEGSGGPYNEQFF.

The chain carries TRBV9 and TRBJ1-6; 7 bases are a match to TRBD1. Trimming at V came to 3 bases and at J to 4 bases, leaving 4 bases not matched to a gene. CDR1 and CDR2 from the germline V gene are SGDLS and YYNGEE. The CDR3 loop spans 15 amino acids. The CDR3 reads CASSASGQYNSPLHF. CDR3 in DNA: TGTGCCAGCAGCGCGTCGGGACAGTATAATTCACCCCTCCACTTT.

The table lists this clone with a few counts. The J gene is TRBJ2-3, the V gene TRBV29-1; D gene uncertain. In germline, CDR1 is SQVTM, CDR2 ANQGSEA. V gave up 7 bases and J gave up 0 bases, with 17 bases separating them. This CDR3 region has 15 residues. The CDR3 bases are TGCAGCGACACCCCCCGAGAGGCTAGCACAGATACGCAGTATTTT. Its translation is CSDTPREASTDTQYF.

This clone has only a few counts. The rearrangement uses TRBV19 and TRBJ2-2; unclear D gene. The CDR3 covers 14 residues. Trimming stripped 4 bases from V and 5 bases from J, with 11 bases between. CDR1 is LNHDA, CDR2 SQIVND, per germline (reference sequence). DNA of the CDR3: TGTGCCAGTAGTACCCAGGCTAAGACCGGGGAGCTGTTTTTT. Amino acid sequence: CASSTQAKTGELFF.

The rearrangement uses TRBV29-1 and TRBJ2-7; 11 bases map to TRBD2. The ends lost 6 bases at V and 2 bases at J; junction bases unmatched: 3. Germline V gives CDR1 SQVTM, CDR2 ANQGSEA. The CDR3 is made up of 13 amino acids. The CDR3 DNA is TGCAGCGTGGTGGGACTAGCGGCCTACGAGCAGTACTTC. It codes for CSVVGLAAYEQYF.

This clone was counted between two and nine times. The J gene is TRBJ1-5, the V gene TRBV5-1, with D tentatively TRBD1 (5 bases). The CDR3 length is 14 residues. Trimming took off 0 bases at V and 7 bases at J, with 11 bases between the two ends. CDR1 is SGHRS and CDR2 is YFSETQ in the germline V gene. The CDR3 DNA sequence: TGCGCCAGCAGCTTGGAGGCAGGGCGGCAGCCCCAGCATTTT. Protein: CASSLEAGRQPQHF.

In this sample, this clone turned up a few times. The chain is built from TRBV29-1 and TRBJ1-1; possible D gene TRBD1, 6 bases. Germline CDR1 SQVTM, CDR2 ANQGSEA. V lost 4 bases to trimming and J lost 7 bases, with 10 bases between them. The CDR3 has 11 amino acids. CDR3 residues: CSVVGGGEAFF. CDR3 DNA: TGCAGCGTTGTTGGAGGGGGTGAAGCTTTCTTT.

As DNA, the CDR3 is TGTGCCTGGAATTCGGGACAGGAAAATTCACCCCTCCACTTT. Encoded protein: CAWNSGQENSPLHF. This rearrangement joins TRBV30 to TRBJ1-6, with 8 bases identical to TRBD1. The length of the CDR3 is 14 residues. Per the germline V gene, CDR1 is GTSNPN and CDR2 is SVGIG (reference sequence). With V trimmed by 4 bases and J by 7 bases, 6 bases remained unmatched.

The chain employs TRBV30 and TRBJ1-2, with 9 positions matching TRBD1. Germline CDR1 GTSNPN, CDR2 SVGIG (reference sequence). CDR3 length: 13 amino acids. The junction had 7 bases not matched to a gene; V was cut back by 1 base and J by 10 bases. The CDR3 region is CAWSAGTGHLYTF. As DNA, the CDR3 is TGTGCCTGGAGTGCAGGGACAGGGCACCTCTACACCTTC.

This clone was observed a few times. The chain has TRBV6-1 and TRBJ1-5; D may be TRBD1 (5 bases). With 4 bases removed from V and 7 bases from J, the gap between germline ends came to 29 bases. Germline V gene data show CDR1 as MNHNS and CDR2 as SASEGT. The CDR3 runs 19 residues. CDR3 sequence (DNA): TGTGCCAGCAGTGTGAGCATTGGTCGTTACGGCAGGGTCGACCAGCCCCAGCATTTT. Protein sequence: CASSVSIGRYGRVDQPQHF.

The chain uses TRBV6-1 and TRBJ1-1, with a tentative D call TRBD1 (5 bases). The CDR3 contains 14 residues. Per germline, CDR1 MNHNS and CDR2 SASEGT. Between the trimmed V and J ends, which lost 0 bases and 5 bases, there was a span of 10 bases. CDR3 sequence: CASSEAPSGTEAFF. DNA of the CDR3: TGTGCCAGCAGTGAAGCCCCTTCAGGGACTGAAGCTTTCTTT.

This clone was observed a handful of times. An end of the junction does not agree with germline; a read error may underlie this. This rearrangement joins TRBV6-5 to TRBJ2-6, with D hard to call. Germline V gene sequence: CDR1 MNHEY, CDR2 SVGAGI. This CDR3 is 14 amino acids long. The CDR3 DNA follows: TGTGCCATCAGTGAGACTCCTGGGGCCAACGTCCTGACTTTC. The encoded protein is CAISETPGANVLTF.

The V gene is TRBV30, the J gene TRBJ1-4; D possibly corresponds to TRBD1 (5 bases). Between the trimmed V and J ends, which lost 1 base and 4 bases, there was a span of 13 bases. The CDR3 runs to 15 residues. The germline V gene has CDR1 GTSNPN and CDR2 SVGIG (reference sequence). Here the CDR3 reads CAWSARGGFNEKLFF. CDR3 nucleotides: TGTGCCTGGAGTGCGCGGGGGGGATTTAATGAAAAACTGTTTTTT.

This clone appeared once. CDR3 protein: CASTPGQGAAYEQYF. Written as DNA, the CDR3 is TGTGCCAGCACCCCGGGGCAGGGGGCGGCCTACGAGCAGTACTTC. The chain has TRBV2 and TRBJ2-7, with 8 positions matching TRBD1. The CDR3 length is 15 residues. Germline V gene sequence: CDR1 SNHLY, CDR2 FYNNEI. Trimming cost V 7 bases and J 2 bases; bases outside gene matches: 10. The full variable domain, its missing parts supplied by reference TRBV2 and TRBJ2-7, is EPEVTQTPSHQVTQMGQEVILRCVPISNHLYFYWYRQILGQKVEFLVSFYNNEISEKSEIFDDQFSVERPDGSNFTLKIRSTKLEDSAMYFCASTPGQGAAYEQYFGPGTRLTVT.

V and J are TRBV7-8 and TRBJ1-5; D not resolved. With 4 bases removed from V and 4 bases from J, the gap between germline ends came to 17 bases. This CDR3 has 16 residues. Germline V gene data show CDR1 as SGHVS and CDR2 as FQNEAQ. The CDR3 here is CASSSYSDTRNQPQHF. For the CDR3, the DNA is TGTGCCAGCAGCTCATACTCGGATACACGGAATCAGCCCCAGCATTTT.

This chain joins TRBV12-5 and TRBJ2-3, with TRBD2 identical over 12 bases. The CDR3 runs to 17 residues. CDR1 is LGHNT, CDR2 FRNRAP, per germline. V shed 3 bases, J shed 3 bases, and the junction held 7 bases outside the gene matches. CDR3 coding DNA: TGTGCTAGTGGTTTCCTTCCTAGCGGGGGGGCAACAGATACGCAGTATTTT. It codes for CASGFLPSGGATDTQYF.

V is TRBV29-1 and J is TRBJ1-2; D not certain. The CDR3 length is 11 residues. Per germline, CDR1 SQVTM and CDR2 ANQGSEA. V was pared by 7 bases and J by 0 bases, with 6 bases between. In DNA, the CDR3 is TGCAGCGGACACGCTAACTATGGCTACACCTTC. Amino acid sequence: CSGHANYGYTF.

This clone was picked up a small number of times. The V call is TRBV29-1, the J call TRBJ1-1; D may be TRBD1 (6 bases). CDR3 length equals 12 residues. V lost 2 bases and J lost 10, with 14 bases in between. CDR1 and CDR2 from the germline V gene are SQVTM and ANQGSEA. This CDR3 reads CSVERRGASAFF. Written as DNA, the CDR3 is TGCAGCGTTGAAAGGCGGGGGGCCTCAGCTTTCTTT. The full variable domain, rest sourced from reference TRBV29-1 and TRBJ1-1, is SAVISQKPSRDICQRGTSLTIQCQVDSQVTMMFWYRQQPGQSLTLIATANQGSEATYESGFVIDKFPISRPNLTFSTLTVSNMSPEDSSIYLCSVERRGASAFFGQGTRLTVV.

This clone turned up a few times. J is TRBJ1-1 and V is TRBV5-1; D remains ambiguous. Between the trimmed V and J ends, which lost 4 bases and 5 bases, there was a span of 15 bases. The CDR3 spans 14 residues. Germline CDR1 reads SGHRS; CDR2 reads YFSETQ. The CDR3, as DNA: TGCGCCAGCAGCCGGCAGTTCCCTGGGACTGAAGCTTTCTTT. Translation: CASSRQFPGTEAFF.

The V and J genes are TRBV5-6 and TRBJ2-5; 8 bases map to TRBD2. The V gene end was trimmed by 4 bases and the J gene end by 2 bases; junction bases not matched to a gene: 7. This CDR3 spans 15 amino acids. Germline CDR1 and CDR2: SGHDT and YYEEEE. CDR3 residues: CASSPNGGEQETQYF. The DNA for the CDR3 is TGTGCCAGCAGCCCAAACGGGGGGGAACAAGAGACCCAGTACTTC.

The chain recombines TRBV29-1 with TRBJ1-2; 7 nucleotides agree with TRBD1. The CDR3 has 13 amino acids. Germline lookup yields CDR1 SQVTM and CDR2 ANQGSEA. J gave up 3 bases and V 1 base, and 2 bases lay outside the gene matches. As DNA, the CDR3 is TGCAGCGTTGAAGTGACAGGGTACTATGGCTACACCTTC. Translated, it gives CSVEVTGYYGYTF.

In this sample, this clone turned up once. The J gene is TRBJ1-2, the V gene TRBV25-1; D gene ambiguous. The CDR3 is 16 amino acids. With 3 bases removed from V and 0 bases from J, the gap between germline ends came to 14 bases. Germline assignment: CDR1 MGHDK and CDR2 SYGVNS. CDR3 nucleotide sequence: TGTGCCAGCAGTGAGCCGCCAAAGCGAGCTAACTATGGCTACACCTTC. Translation: CASSEPPKRANYGYTF.

This clone was seen more than once but under ten times. The chain is built from TRBV28 and TRBJ1-3; D is undetermined. The CDR3 sequence is 14 residues long. Trimming took 8 bases from V and 3 from J, leaving 14 bases between them. CDR1 is MDHEN and CDR2 is SYDVKM in the germline V gene. The CDR3 is CASCTNSIGNTIYF. CDR3 nucleotides: TGTGCCAGCTGCACTAACAGTATTGGAAACACCATATATTTT.

The gene calls are TRBV25-1 and TRBJ1-4; D is unresolved. The CDR3 has 14 amino acids. V was trimmed by 3 bases and J by 8 bases, leaving 13 bases between them. Germline CDR1 MGHDK, CDR2 SYGVNS. CDR3: CASSDRGGREKLFF. Here the CDR3 DNA reads TGTGCCAGCAGTGATCGGGGAGGACGGGAAAAACTGTTTTTT.

This chain joins TRBV29-1 and TRBJ2-7; D gene ambiguous. The CDR3 totals 14 residues. Trimming shortened V by 6 bases and J by 2 bases, and 17 bases separated the two germline ends. The germline V gene encodes CDR1 SQVTM and CDR2 ANQGSEA. The CDR3: CSVRSEILTYEQYF. DNA of the CDR3: TGCAGCGTAAGGTCGGAGATCTTAACCTACGAGCAGTACTTC.

This clone was seen only a few times. The chain is built from TRBV5-1 and TRBJ1-1; TRBD1 is a possible D gene (6 bases). The germline CDR1 and CDR2 sequences are SGHRS and YFSETQ. The V gene lost 4 bases and the J gene lost 0 bases, with 13 bases spanning the gap. The CDR3 is made up of 15 amino acids. The CDR3 is CASSDGQLMNTEAFF. DNA for the CDR3: TGCGCCAGCAGCGATGGACAGCTGATGAACACTGAAGCTTTCTTT.